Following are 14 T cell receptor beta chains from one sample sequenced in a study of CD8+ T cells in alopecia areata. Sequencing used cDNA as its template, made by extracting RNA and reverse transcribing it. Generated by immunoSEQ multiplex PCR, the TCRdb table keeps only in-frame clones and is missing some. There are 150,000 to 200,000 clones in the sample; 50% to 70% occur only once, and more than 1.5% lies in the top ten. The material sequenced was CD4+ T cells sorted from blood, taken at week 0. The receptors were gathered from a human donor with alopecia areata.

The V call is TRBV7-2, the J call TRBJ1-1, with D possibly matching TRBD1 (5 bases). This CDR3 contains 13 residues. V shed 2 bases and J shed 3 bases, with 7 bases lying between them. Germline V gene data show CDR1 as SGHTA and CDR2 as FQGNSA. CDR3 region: CASSLLGDTEAFF. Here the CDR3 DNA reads TGTGCCAGCAGCTTACTGGGGGACACTGAAGCTTTCTTT.

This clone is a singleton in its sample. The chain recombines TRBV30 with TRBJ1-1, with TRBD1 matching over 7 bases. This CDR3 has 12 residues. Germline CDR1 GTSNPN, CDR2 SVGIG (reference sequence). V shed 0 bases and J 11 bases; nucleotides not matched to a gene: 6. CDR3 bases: TGTGCCTGGAGTGTACGAGAGGGGGCCGCTTTCTTT. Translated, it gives CAWSVREGAAFF.

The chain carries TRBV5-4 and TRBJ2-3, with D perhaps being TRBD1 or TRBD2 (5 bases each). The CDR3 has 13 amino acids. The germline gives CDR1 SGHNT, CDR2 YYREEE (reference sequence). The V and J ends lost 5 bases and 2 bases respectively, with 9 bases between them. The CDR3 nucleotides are TGTGCCAGCAGGGGGGACCACACAGATACGCAGTATTTT. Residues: CASRGDHTDTQYF.

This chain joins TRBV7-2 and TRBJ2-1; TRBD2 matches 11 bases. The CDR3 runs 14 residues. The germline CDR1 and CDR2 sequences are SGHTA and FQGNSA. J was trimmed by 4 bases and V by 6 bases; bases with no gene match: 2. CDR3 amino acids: CASSRTSGYNEQFF. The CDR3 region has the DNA TGTGCCAGCAGTCGGACTAGCGGGTACAATGAGCAGTTCTTC.

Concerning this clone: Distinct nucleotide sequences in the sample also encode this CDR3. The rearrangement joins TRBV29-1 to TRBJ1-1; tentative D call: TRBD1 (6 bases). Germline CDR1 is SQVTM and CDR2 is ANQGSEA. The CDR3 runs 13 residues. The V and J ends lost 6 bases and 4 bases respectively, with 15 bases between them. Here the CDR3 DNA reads TGCAGCGTGGGGGGTCAGGGGAGCACTGAAGCTTTCTTT. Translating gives CSVGGQGSTEAFF.

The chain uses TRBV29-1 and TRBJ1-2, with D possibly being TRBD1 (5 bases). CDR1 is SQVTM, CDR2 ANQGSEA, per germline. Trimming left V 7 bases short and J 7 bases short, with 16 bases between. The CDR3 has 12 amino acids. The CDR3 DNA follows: TGCAGCGCACTAAGATCAGGGCTTGGCTACACCTTC. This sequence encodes CSALRSGLGYTF.

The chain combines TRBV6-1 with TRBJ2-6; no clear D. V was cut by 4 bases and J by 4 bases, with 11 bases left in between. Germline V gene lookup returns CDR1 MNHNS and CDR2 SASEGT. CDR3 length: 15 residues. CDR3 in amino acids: CASSVNGGGANVLTF. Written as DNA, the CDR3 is TGTGCCAGCAGTGTCAACGGTGGGGGGGCCAACGTCCTGACTTTC.

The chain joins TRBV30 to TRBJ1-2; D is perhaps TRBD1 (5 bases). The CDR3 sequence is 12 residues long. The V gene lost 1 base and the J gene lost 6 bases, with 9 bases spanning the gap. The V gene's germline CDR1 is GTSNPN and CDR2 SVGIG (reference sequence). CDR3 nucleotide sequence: TGTGCCTGGAGTGCGGACACCAATGGCTACACCTTC. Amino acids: CAWSADTNGYTF.

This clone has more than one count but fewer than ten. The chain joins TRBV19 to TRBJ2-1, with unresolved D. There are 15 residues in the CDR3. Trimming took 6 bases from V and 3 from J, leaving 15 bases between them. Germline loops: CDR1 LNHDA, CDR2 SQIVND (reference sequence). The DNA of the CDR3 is TGTGCCAGTAGCCCCTTCGGCGCGAACTACAATGAGCAGTTCTTC. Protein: CASSPFGANYNEQFF.

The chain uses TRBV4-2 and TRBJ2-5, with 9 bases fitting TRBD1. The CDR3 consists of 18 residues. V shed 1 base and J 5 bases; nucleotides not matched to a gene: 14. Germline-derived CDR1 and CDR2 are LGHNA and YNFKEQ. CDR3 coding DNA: TGTGCCAGCAGCCAAGGGGTCGGGGGGACAGGGAATGAGGAGACCCAGTACTTC. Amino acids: CASSQGVGGTGNEETQYF.

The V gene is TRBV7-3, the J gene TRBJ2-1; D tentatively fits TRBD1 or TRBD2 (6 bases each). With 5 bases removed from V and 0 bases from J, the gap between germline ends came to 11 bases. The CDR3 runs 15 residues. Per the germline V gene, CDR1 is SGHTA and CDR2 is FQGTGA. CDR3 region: CASSARGASYNEQFF. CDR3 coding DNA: TGTGCCAGCAGCGCTAGGGGGGCCTCCTACAATGAGCAGTTCTTC.

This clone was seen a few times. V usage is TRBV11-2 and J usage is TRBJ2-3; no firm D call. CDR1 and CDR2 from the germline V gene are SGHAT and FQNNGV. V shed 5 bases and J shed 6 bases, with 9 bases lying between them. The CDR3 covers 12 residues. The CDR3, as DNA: TGTGCCAGCAGCCCCCAGGTCGATACGCAGTATTTT. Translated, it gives CASSPQVDTQYF.

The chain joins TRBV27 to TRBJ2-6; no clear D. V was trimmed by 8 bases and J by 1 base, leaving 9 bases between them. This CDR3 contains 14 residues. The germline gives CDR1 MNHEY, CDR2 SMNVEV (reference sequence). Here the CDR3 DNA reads TGTGCCAGCTTACACCTATCTGGGGCCAACGTCCTGACTTTC. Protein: CASLHLSGANVLTF. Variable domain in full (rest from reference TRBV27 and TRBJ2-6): EAQVTQNPRYLITVTGKKLTVTCSQNMNHEYMSWYRQDPGLGLRQIYYSMNVEVTDKGDVPEGYKVSRKEKRNFPLILESPSPNQTSLYFCASLHLSGANVLTFGAGSRLTVL.

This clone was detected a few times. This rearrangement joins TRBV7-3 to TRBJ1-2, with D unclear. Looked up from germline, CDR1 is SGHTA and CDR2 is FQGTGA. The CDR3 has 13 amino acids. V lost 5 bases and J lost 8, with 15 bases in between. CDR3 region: CASSDSGRQGYTF. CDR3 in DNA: TGTGCCAGCAGCGACTCCGGAAGGCAAGGCTACACCTTC.